The source of this TCR beta chain is a study of T cell responses to AZD1222 COVID-19 vaccine. Study-wide findings and caveats: Dominant at 160-218 and 743-854, vaccine-associated CD4 TCRs also spanned spike.

The CDR3 totals 17 residues. V shed 3 bases, J shed 4 bases, and the junction held 10 bases outside the gene matches. The V gene's germline CDR1 is SGHKS and CDR2 YYEKEE (reference sequence). This clone was recorded a few times. What it recognizes is unknown. The table came from immunoSEQ multiplex PCR; TCRdb's copy has only in-frame clones and leaves some out. The repertoire holds some 100,000 clones, with about 87% as singletons. The origin of this receptor is an adult who received the AZD1222 COVID-19 vaccine. The chain has TRBV5-5 and TRBJ2-2; 9 nucleotides line up with TRBD1. Here the sequenced sample was peripheral blood, taken 28 days after the second AZD1222 dose. CDR3 coding DNA: TGTGCCAGCAGCTCAAGATATAGGGACAGGGTCACCGGGGAGCTGTTTTTT. It translates to CASSSRYRDRVTGELFF.